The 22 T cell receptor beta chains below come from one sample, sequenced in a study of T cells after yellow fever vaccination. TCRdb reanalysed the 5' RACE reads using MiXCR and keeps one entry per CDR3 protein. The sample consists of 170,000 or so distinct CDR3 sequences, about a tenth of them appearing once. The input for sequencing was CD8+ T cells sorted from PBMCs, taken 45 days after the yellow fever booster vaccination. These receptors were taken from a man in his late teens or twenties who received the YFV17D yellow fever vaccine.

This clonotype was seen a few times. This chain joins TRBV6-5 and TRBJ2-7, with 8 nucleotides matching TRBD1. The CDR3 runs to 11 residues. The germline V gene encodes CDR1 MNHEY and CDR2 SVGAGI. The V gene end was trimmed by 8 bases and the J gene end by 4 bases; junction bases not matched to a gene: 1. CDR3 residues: CASGQGYEQYV. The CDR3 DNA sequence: TGTGCCAGCGGACAGGGATACGAGCAGTACGTC.

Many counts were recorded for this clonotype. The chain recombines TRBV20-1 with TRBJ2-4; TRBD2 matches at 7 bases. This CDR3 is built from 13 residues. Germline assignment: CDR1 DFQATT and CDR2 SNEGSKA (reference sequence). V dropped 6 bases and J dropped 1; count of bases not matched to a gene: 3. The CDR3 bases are TGCAGTGCAATGGGGGGGGCCAAAAACATTCAGTACTTC. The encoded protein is CSAMGGAKNIQYF.

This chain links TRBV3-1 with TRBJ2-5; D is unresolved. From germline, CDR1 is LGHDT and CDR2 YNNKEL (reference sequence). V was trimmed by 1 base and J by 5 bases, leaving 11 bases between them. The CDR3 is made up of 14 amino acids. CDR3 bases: TGTGCCAGCAGCCAAGGAGAGGTGGGGGAGACCCAGTACTTC. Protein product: CASSQGEVGETQYF.

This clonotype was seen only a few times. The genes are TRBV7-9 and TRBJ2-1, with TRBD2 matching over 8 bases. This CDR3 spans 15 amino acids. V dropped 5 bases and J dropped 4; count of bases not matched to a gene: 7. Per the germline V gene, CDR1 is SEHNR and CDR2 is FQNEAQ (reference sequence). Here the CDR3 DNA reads TGTGCCAGCAGCAAACTTAGCGGGGCTTACAATGAGCAGTTCTTC. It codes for CASSKLSGAYNEQFF.

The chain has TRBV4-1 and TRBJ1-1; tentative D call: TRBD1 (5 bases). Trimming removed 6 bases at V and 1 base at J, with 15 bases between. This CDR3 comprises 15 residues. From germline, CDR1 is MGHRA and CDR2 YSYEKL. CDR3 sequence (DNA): TGCGCCAGCAGGGATACCGCCGGGGGGAACACTGAAGCTTTCTTT. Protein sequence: CASRDTAGGNTEAFF.

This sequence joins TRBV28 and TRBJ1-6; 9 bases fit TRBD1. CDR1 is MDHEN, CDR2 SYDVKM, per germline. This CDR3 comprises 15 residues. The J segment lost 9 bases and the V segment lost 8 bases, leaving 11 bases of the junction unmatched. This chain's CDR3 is CASGPETGGASPLHF. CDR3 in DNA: TGTGCCAGCGGTCCCGAGACAGGGGGGGCTTCACCCCTCCACTTT.

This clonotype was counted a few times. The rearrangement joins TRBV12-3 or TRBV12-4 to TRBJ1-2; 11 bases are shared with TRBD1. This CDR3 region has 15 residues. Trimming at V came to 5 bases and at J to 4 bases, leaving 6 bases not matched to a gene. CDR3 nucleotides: TGTGCCAGCAGTACAGGACAGGGGGCTAGCTATGGCTACACCTTC. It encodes CASSTGQGASYGYTF.

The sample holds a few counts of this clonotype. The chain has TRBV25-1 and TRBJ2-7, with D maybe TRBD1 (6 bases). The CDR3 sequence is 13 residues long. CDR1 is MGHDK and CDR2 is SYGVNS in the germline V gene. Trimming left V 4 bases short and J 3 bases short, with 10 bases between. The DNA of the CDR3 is TGTGCCAGCAGTGCAGGGGTTTTCTACGAGCAGTACTTC. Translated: CASSAGVFYEQYF.

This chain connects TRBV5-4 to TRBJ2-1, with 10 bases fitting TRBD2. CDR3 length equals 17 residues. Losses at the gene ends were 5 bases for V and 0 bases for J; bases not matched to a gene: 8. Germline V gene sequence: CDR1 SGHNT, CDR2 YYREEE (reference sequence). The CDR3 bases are TGTGCCAGCAGTGAGGGCGTAGCGGGGGGCTCCTACAATGAGCAGTTCTTC. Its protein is CASSEGVAGGSYNEQFF.

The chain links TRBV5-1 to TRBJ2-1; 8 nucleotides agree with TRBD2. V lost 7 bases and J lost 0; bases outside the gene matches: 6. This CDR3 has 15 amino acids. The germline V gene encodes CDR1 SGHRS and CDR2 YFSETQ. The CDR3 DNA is TGCGCCAGCGCGCCTAGCGGGCCCTCCTACAATGAGCAGTTCTTC. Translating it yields CASAPSGPSYNEQFF.

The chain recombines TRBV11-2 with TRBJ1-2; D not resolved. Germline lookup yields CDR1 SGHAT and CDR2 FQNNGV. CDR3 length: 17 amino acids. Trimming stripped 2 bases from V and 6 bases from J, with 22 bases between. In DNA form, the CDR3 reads TGTGCCAGCAGCTTAACCCCGTCTGGAGGCGGGTTGCATGGCTACACCTTC. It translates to CASSLTPSGGGLHGYTF.

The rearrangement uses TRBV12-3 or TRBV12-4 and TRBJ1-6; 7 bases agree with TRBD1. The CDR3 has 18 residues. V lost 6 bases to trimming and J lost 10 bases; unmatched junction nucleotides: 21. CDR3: CASRSGGTAAPIISPLHF. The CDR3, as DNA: TGTGCCAGCAGGTCCGGAGGGACAGCCGCTCCCATAATATCACCCCTCCACTTT.

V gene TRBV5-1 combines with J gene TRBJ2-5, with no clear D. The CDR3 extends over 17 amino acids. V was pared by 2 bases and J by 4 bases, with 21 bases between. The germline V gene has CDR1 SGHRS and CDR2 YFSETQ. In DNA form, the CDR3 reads TGCGCCAGCAGCTTTCCGAGTATGGACCTATCGGGAGAGACCCAGTACTTC. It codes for CASSFPSMDLSGETQYF.

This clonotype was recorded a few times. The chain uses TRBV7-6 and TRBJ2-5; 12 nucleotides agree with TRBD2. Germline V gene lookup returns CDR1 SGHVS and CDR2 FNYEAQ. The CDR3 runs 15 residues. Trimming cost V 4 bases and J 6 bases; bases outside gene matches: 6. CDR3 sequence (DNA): TGTGCCAGCAGCTCTAGCGGGGGGGCCGGGAAGACCCAGTACTTC. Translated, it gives CASSSSGGAGKTQYF.

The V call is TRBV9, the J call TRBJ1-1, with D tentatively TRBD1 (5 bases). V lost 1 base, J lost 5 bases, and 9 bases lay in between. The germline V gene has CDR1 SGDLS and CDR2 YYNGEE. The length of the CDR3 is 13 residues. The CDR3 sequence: CASSVWGETEAFF. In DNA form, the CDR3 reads TGTGCCAGCAGCGTATGGGGGGAGACTGAAGCTTTCTTT.

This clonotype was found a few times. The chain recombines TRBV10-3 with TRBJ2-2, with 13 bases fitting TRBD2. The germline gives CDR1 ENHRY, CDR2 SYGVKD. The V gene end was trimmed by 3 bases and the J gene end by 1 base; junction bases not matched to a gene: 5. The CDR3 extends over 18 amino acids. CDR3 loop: CAISEKLAGGQNTGELFF. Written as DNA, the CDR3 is TGTGCCATCAGTGAAAAACTAGCGGGGGGGCAGAACACCGGGGAGCTGTTTTTT.

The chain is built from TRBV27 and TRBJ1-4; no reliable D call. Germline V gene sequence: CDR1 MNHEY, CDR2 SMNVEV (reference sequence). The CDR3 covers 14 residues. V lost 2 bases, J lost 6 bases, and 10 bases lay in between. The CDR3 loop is CASSLQSHDEKLFF. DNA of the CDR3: TGTGCCAGCAGTTTACAGAGCCACGATGAAAAACTGTTTTTT.

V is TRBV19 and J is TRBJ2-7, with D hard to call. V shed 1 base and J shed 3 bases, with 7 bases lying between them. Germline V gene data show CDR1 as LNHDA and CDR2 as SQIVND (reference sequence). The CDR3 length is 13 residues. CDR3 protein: CASSIGPGYEQYF. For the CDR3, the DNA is TGTGCCAGTAGTATAGGACCGGGCTACGAGCAGTACTTC.

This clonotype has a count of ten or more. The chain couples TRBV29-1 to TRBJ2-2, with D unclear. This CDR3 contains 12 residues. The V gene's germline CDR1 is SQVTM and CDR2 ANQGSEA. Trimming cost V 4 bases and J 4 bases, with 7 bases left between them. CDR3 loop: CSVVGSTGELFF. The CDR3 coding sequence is TGCAGCGTTGTCGGCAGCACCGGGGAGCTGTTTTTT.

Here the CDR3 DNA reads TGCGCCAGCAGCTTGGCCGGGACTTATACGCAGTATTTT. Translation gives CASSLAGTYTQYF. The chain links TRBV5-1 to TRBJ2-3; a possible D gene is TRBD2 (6 bases). Trimming took off 0 bases at V and 7 bases at J, with 9 bases between the two ends. Germline V CDR1 and CDR2: SGHRS, YFSETQ. There are 13 residues in the CDR3.

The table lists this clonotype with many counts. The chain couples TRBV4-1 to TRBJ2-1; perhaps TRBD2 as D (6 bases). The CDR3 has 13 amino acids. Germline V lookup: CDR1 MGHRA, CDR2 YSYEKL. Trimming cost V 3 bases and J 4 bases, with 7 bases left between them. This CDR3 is CASSQRGYNEQFF. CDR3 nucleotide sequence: TGCGCCAGCAGCCAGCGGGGTTACAATGAGCAGTTCTTC.

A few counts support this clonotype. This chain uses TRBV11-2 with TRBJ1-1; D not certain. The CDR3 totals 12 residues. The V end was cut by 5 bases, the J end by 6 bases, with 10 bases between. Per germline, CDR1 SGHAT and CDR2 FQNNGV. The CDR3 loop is CASSAQVAEAFF. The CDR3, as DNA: TGTGCCAGCAGCGCTCAGGTGGCTGAAGCTTTCTTT.